This T cell receptor beta chain originates from a study of blood T cell repertoires in COVID-19. Study overall: PBMCs, B-cell-depleted T cells, or T cells were the source of the cDNA or gDNA that made up the material.

Authors' data handling: Nucleated cell counts were estimated from reference gene primer amplification. TCRdb's table, derived via immunoSEQ multiplex PCR, lists solely in-frame clones and lacks some. The D gene and trimming were derived from the DNA, and the V and J assignments and clone size from that table. Counted here are roughly 130,000 clones, roughly 80% occurring once; the ten biggest clones make up roughly 17%. Germline CDR1 SGHVS, CDR2 FNYEAQ. The CDR3 consists of 15 residues. V lost 0 bases to trimming and J lost 2 bases; unmatched junction nucleotides: 2. The V gene is TRBV7-6, the J gene TRBJ2-7; 9 bases fit TRBD2. Specimen: peripheral blood. The receptor comes from a man aged 50 to 59 with acute or convalescent COVID-19. CDR3 coding DNA: TGTGCCAGCAGCTTAGCTAGCGGGGGTACCTACGAGCAGTACTTC. This encodes CASSLASGGTYEQYF.